This TCR beta chain was profiled in a study of shared clonotypes between healthy human individuals. General study results and limits: Limited genetic and exposure-history diversity came from having few donors.

This clone was seen repeatedly, ten times or more. The antigen remains unidentified. V lost 5 bases, J lost 2 bases, and 12 bases lay in between. CDR1 is SGHVS, CDR2 FQNEAQ, per germline. CDR3 length: 14 amino acids. Each CD8 memory set brought CD45RO+ cells together with CCR7-negative CD45RA+ TemRA cells. This was a deep-level run. Study processing details: ImmunoSEQ yielded junction-only sequences lacking quality scores, so filtering differed. Method: immunoSEQ multiplex PCR; TCRdb's copy keeps in-frame clones and lacks some. Clonal size and the V and J genes are those of that table, whereas D and trimming came from the DNA. This sample yields 90,000 to 130,000 clones, of which under 70% are seen a single time; roughly a quarter belongs to the top ten.

The origin of this receptor is a woman aged 25-40 years in good health. The rearrangement links TRBV7-8 to TRBJ1-1; D is ambiguous. Sequenced: memory CD8+ T cells sorted from blood. Subset in this sample: CD45RO+ cells pooled with CCR7-negative TemRA cells. CDR3 bases: TGTGCCAGCAGCGGGAGGCGCGATAACACTGAAGCTTTCTTT. Translated, it gives CASSGRRDNTEAFF.